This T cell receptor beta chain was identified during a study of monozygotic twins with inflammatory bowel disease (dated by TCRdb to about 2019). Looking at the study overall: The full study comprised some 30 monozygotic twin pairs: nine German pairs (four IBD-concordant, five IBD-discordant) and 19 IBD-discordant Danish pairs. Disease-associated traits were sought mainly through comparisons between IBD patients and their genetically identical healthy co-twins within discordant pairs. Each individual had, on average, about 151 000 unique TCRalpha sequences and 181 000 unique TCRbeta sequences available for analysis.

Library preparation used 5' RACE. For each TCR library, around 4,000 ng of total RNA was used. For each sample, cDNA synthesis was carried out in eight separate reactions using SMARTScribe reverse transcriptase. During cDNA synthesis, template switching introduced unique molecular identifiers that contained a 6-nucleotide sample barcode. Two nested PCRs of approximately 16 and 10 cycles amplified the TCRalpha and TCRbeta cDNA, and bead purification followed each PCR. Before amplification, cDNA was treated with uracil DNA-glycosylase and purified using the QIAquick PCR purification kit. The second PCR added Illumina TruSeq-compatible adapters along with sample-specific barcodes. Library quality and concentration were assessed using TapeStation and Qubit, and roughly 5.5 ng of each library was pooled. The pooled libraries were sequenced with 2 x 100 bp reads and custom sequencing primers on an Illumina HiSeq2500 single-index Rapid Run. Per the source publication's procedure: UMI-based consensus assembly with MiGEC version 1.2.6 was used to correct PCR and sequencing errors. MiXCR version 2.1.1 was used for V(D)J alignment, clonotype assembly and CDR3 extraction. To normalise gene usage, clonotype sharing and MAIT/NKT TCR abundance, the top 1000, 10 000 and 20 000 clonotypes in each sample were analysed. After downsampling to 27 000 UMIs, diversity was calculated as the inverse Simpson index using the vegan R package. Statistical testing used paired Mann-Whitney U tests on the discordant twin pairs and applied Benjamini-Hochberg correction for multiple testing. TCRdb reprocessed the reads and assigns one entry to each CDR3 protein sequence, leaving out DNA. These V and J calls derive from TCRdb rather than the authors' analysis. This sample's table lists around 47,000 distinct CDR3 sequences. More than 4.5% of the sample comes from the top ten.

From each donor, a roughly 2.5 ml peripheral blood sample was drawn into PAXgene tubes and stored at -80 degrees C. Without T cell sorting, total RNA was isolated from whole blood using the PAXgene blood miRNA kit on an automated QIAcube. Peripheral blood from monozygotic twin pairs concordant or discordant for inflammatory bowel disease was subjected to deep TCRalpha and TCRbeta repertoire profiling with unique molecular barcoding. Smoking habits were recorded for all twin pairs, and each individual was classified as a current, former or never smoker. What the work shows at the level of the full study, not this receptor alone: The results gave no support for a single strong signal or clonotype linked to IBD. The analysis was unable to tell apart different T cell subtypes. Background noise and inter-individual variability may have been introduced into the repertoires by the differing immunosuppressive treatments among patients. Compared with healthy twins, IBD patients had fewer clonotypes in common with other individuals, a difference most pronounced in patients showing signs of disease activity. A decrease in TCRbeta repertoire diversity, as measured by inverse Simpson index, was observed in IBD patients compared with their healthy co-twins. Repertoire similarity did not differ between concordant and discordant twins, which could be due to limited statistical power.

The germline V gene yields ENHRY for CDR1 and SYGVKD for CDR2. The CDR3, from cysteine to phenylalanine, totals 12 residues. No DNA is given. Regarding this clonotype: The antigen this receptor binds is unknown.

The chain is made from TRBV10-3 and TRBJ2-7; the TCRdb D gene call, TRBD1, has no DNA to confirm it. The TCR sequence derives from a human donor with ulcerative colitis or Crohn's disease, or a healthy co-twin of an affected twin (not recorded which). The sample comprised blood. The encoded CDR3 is CAISPGIYEQYF.